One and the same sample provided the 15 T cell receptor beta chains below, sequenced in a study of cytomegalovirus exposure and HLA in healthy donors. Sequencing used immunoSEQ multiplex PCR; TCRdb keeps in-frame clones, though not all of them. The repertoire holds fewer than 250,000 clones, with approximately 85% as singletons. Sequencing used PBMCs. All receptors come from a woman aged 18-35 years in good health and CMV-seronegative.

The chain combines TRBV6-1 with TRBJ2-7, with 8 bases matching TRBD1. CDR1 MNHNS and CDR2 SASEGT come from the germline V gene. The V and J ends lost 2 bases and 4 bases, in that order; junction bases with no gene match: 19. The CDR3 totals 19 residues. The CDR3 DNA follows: TGTGCCAGCAGTGAATGGGCGGACCTGAACAGGGGGAGGCCTTACGAGCAGTACTTC. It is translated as CASSEWADLNRGRPYEQYF.

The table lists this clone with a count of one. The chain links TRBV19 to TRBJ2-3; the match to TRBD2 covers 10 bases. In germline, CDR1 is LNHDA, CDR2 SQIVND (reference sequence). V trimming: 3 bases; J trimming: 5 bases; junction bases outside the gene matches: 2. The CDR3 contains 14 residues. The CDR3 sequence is CASSMTSGLDTQYF. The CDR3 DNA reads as TGTGCCAGTAGTATGACTAGCGGGCTAGATACGCAGTATTTT. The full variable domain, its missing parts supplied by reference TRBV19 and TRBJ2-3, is DGGITQSPKYLFRKEGQNVTLSCEQNLNHDAMYWYRQDPGQGLRLIYYSQIVNDFQKGDIAEGYSVSREKKESFPLTVTSAQKNPTAFYLCASSMTSGLDTQYFGPGTRLTVL.

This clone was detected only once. The CDR3 sequence: CASSFRVSGGEKLFF. DNA of the CDR3: TGTGCCAGCTCTTTCCGCGTGTCAGGGGGAGAAAAACTGTTTTTT. This chain joins TRBV2 and TRBJ1-4, with 7 bases identical to TRBD1. This CDR3 is built from 15 residues. Germline CDR1 reads SNHLY; CDR2 reads FYNNEI. The V segment lost 8 bases and the J segment 8 bases; nucleotides outside the gene matches: 14.

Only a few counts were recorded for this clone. The CDR3 bases are TGCGCCAGCAGTCCGGGAACGGGAGGGCCCTACGAGCAGTACTTC. Its protein product is CASSPGTGGPYEQYF. V usage is TRBV5-1 and J usage is TRBJ2-7; 8 positions agree with TRBD2. The CDR3 is 15 amino acids. Germline CDR1 reads SGHRS; CDR2 reads YFSETQ. V lost 5 bases to trimming and J lost 2 bases; unmatched junction nucleotides: 9. Supplemented by reference TRBV5-1 and TRBJ2-7, the full variable domain reads KAGVTQTPRYLIKTRGQQVTLSCSPISGHRSVSWYQQTPGQGLQFLFEYFSETQRNKGNFPGRFSGRQFSNSRSEMNVSTLELGDSALYLCASSPGTGGPYEQYFGPGTRLTVT.

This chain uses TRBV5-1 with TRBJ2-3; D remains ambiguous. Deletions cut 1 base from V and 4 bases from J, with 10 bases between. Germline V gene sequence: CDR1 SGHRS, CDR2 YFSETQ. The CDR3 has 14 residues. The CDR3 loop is CASSLSKNPDTQYF. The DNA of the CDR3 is TGCGCCAGCAGCTTGAGCAAGAACCCAGATACGCAGTATTTT.

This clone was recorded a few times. The CDR3 sequence is CASSSQQGVANYGYTF. DNA of the CDR3: TGTGCCAGCAGCTCGCAACAGGGAGTAGCCAACTATGGCTACACCTTC. The chain links TRBV2 to TRBJ1-2, with D possibly being TRBD1 (6 bases). The V gene's germline CDR1 is SNHLY and CDR2 FYNNEI. Trimming shortened V by 6 bases and J by 2 bases, and 19 bases separated the two germline ends. The CDR3 sequence is 16 residues long.

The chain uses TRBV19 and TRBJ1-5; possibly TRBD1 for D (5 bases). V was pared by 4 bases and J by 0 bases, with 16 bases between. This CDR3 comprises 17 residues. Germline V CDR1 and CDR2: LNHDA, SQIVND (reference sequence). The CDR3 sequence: CASSKVGRGYSNQPQHF. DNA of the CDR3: TGTGCCAGTAGTAAGGTGGGGAGGGGTTATAGCAATCAGCCCCAGCATTTT.

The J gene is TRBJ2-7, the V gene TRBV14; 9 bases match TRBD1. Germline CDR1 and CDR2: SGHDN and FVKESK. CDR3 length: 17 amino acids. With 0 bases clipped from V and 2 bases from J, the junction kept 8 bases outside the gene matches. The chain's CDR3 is CASSQDPDRGGTYEQYF. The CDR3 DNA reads TGTGCCAGCAGCCAAGATCCCGACAGGGGGGGGACCTACGAGCAGTACTTC. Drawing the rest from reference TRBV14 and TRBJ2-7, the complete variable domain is EAGVTQFPSHSVIEKGQTVTLRCDPISGHDNLYWYRRVMGKEIKFLLHFVKESKQDESGMPNNRFLAERTGGTYSTLKVQPAELEDSGVYFCASSQDPDRGGTYEQYFGPGTRLTVT.

CDR3 in amino acids: CASSVTGKNEQFF. CDR3 in DNA: TGCGCCAGCAGCGTGACAGGGAAAAATGAGCAGTTCTTC. The V and J genes are TRBV5-1 and TRBJ2-1; 7 bases are shared with TRBD1. V gave up 4 bases and J gave up 7 bases; unmatched junction bases: 5. The germline V gene has CDR1 SGHRS and CDR2 YFSETQ. The CDR3 is 13 amino acids.

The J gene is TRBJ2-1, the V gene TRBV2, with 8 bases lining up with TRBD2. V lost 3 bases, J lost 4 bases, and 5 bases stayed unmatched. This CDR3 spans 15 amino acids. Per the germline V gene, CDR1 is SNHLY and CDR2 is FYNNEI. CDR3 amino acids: CASSDTGGVYNEQFF. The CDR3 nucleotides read TGTGCCAGCAGTGATACGGGGGGGGTATACAATGAGCAGTTCTTC.

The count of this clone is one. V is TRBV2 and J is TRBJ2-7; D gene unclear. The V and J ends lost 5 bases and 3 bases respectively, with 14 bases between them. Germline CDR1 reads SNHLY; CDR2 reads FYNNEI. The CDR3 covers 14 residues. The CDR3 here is CASSYSITRYEQYF. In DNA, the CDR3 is TGTGCCAGCAGTTACTCCATTACCCGCTACGAGCAGTACTTC.

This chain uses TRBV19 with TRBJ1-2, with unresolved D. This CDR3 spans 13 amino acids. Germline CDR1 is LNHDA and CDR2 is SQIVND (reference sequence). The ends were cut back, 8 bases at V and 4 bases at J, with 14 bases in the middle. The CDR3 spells CASGGEGGYGYTF. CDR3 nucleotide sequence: TGTGCCAGTGGCGGCGAGGGAGGCTATGGCTACACCTTC.

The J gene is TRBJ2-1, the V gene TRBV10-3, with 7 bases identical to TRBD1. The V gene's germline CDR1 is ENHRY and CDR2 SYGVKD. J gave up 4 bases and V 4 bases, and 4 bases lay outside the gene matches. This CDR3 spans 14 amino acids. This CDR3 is CAISGRTGYNEQFF. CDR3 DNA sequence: TGTGCCATCAGTGGCAGGACAGGTTACAATGAGCAGTTCTTC.

The CDR3: CASAPGHGTPQHF. The CDR3 coding sequence is TGTGCCAGCGCCCCGGGACACGGAACGCCCCAGCATTTT. This chain joins TRBV6-6 and TRBJ1-5; TRBD1 might be the D (6 bases). The V gene lost 8 bases and the J gene lost 9 bases, with 17 bases spanning the gap. The germline gives CDR1 MNHNY, CDR2 SVGAGI (reference sequence). This CDR3 region has 13 residues.

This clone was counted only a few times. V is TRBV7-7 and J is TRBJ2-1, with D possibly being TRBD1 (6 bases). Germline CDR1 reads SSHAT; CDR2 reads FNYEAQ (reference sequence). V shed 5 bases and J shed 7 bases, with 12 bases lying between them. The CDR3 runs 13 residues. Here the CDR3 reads CASSLNTGNEQFF. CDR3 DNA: TGTGCCAGCAGCCTAAACACAGGGAATGAGCAGTTCTTC.